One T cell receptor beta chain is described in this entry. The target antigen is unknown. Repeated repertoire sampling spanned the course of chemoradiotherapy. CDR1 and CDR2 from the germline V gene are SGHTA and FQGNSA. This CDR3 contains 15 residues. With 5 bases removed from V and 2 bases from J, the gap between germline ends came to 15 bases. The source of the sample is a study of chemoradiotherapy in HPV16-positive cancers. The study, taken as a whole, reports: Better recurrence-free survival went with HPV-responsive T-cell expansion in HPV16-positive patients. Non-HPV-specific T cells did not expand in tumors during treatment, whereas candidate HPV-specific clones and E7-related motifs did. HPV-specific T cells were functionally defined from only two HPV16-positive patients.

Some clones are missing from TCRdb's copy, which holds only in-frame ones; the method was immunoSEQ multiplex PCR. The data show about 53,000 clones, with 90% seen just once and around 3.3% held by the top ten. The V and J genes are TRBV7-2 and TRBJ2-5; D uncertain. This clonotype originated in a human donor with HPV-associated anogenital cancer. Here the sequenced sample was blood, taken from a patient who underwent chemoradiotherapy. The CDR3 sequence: CASSAVRSIQETQYF. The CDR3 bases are TGTGCCAGCAGCGCTGTAAGGTCGATTCAAGAGACCCAGTACTTC.